This TCR beta chain was identified in a study of T cells in Graves' hyperthyroidism and ophthalmopathy. What was amplified from RNA transcripts were TCR beta CDR3 regions. TCR CDR3 underwent first-round RT-PCR with the HTBI primer set. TCRdb called the multiplex PCR reads again in MiXCR, with one record for every CDR3 protein. The table has some 370,000 distinct CDR3 sequences, about a sixth seen once; the top ten hold around 35%. General study findings and limits: Onset of ophthalmopathy came a median around 6.5 months after the model predicted it. Blood held most thyroid clonotypes expanded above 0.001 frequency. In simple terms, a model built on 13 V-J features told ophthalmopathy apart from stable hyperthyroidism.

Comment on this clonotype: Its target is not known.

The V end was cut by 7 bases, the J end by 4 bases, with 17 bases between. Per germline, CDR1 SNHLY and CDR2 FYNNEI. The CDR3 is made up of 14 amino acids. Clinical symptoms, serum thyroxine, TRAb, thyroid ultrasound and orbital computed tomography informed diagnoses. The clonotype was recovered from a woman aged 25-40 years with Graves' hyperthyroidism that later progressed to Graves' ophthalmopathy. This chain uses TRBV2 with TRBJ2-7; the D call may be TRBD1 or TRBD2 (5 bases each). Material for sequencing was blood. CDR3 loop: CASKRWQGDYEQYF. The CDR3 region has the DNA TGTGCCAGCAAGAGGTGGCAGGGAGATTACGAGCAGTACTTC.